Here is one TCR beta chain with its context. Its antigen remains unidentified. Per germline, CDR1 SGHTA and CDR2 FQGTGA. V lost 1 base, J lost 4 bases, and 13 bases lay in between. There are 15 residues in the CDR3. Sequencing was performed with immunoSEQ multiplex PCR; in TCRdb, only in-frame clones are kept and a portion is missing. The sample has over 100,000 clones, 80% to 90% seen once. The data were obtained in a study of cytomegalovirus exposure and HLA in healthy donors. Overall study findings and caveats: According to reports, the classifier identified cytomegalovirus status with high specificity and sensitivity.

The sample consisted of PBMCs. The source of this sequence is a woman under 30 in good health and CMV-seronegative. The chain recombines TRBV7-3 with TRBJ1-1; TRBD1 is a possible D gene (6 bases). The CDR3 protein is CASSLSAGAVTEAFF. DNA of the CDR3: TGTGCCAGCAGCTTAAGTGCGGGGGCTGTCACTGAAGCTTTCTTT.